This entry is about one TCR beta chain. The antigen is not known. CDR1 and CDR2 from the germline V gene are SGHDT and YYEEEE. This CDR3 has 14 residues. The germline V and J ends were trimmed by 0 bases and 5 bases, with 8 bases remaining between them. The sample belongs to a study of PD-L1 blockade in urothelial cancer. Study-wide background: Atezolizumab at 1,200 mg intravenously every 3 weeks was started by patients in 2014. Males with urothelial cancer arising in the bladder constituted about 90% of the roughly 30 patients.

Method: immunoSEQ multiplex PCR; TCRdb's copy keeps in-frame clones and lacks some. This sample carries some 45,000 clones, about nine tenths of them seen once, and the ten largest clones take 3.9%. Points from the study as a whole: It was durable-benefit patients whose tumor-associated blood clones expanded more at 3 weeks.

The V and J genes are TRBV5-6 and TRBJ1-4; D unclear. This TCR was sampled from an elderly man with urothelial cancer. The sample consisted of PBMCs, taken around atezolizumab (anti-PD-L1) treatment. The chain's CDR3 is CASSLAGVNEKLFF. CDR3 sequence (DNA): TGTGCCAGCAGCTTGGCAGGCGTAAATGAAAAACTGTTTTTT.